The present entry profiles one T cell receptor (beta chain) with its context. Its antigen remains unidentified. The data derive from a study of T cell responses to AZD1222 COVID-19 vaccine. About the study: Second doses were pooled across both intervals (about 4 or about 12 weeks). Findings of the study overall: Females outnumbered males among donors, who were mostly white British; clonal diversity was possibly underestimated.

Sequencing was performed with immunoSEQ multiplex PCR; in TCRdb, only in-frame clones are kept and a portion is missing. In the table there are over 100,000 clones, approximately 87% of which are singletons. Trimming removed 1 base at V and 0 bases at J, with 6 bases between. Per the germline V gene, CDR1 is SGHAT and CDR2 is FQNNGV. The CDR3 is made up of 15 amino acids. Sequencing was performed on peripheral blood, taken on day 0 of AZD1222 vaccination. This TCR was recovered from an adult in good health. The chain employs TRBV11-2 and TRBJ1-4; D is uncertain. Here the CDR3 DNA reads TGTGCCAGCAGCTTAGGGGCAGCAACTAATGAAAAACTGTTTTTT. The encoded protein is CASSLGAATNEKLFF.